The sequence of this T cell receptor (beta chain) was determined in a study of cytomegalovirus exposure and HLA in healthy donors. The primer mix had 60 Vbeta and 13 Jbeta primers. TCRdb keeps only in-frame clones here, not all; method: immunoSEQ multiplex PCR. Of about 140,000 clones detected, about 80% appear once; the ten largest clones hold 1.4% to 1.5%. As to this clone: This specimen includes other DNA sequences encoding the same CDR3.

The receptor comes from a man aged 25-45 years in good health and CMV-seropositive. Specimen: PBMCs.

The CDR3 bases are TGTGCCAGCAGCTTAAGACAGGGGACAGATACGCAGTATTTT. It is translated as CASSLRQGTDTQYF. The J gene is TRBJ2-3, the V gene TRBV7-9; 8 bases fit TRBD1. This CDR3 comprises 14 residues. The V and J ends lost 2 bases and 3 bases, in that order; junction bases with no gene match: 1. Germline values: CDR1 SEHNR, CDR2 FQNEAQ (reference sequence).